What follows are 28 T cell receptor beta chains derived from one specimen sequenced in a study of T cell changes during pregnancy in multiple sclerosis. This table comes from immunoSEQ multiplex PCR, and its TCRdb copy is limited to in-frame clones, with some not included. The data hold over 35,000 clones, with around nine tenths observed a single time. The specimen was CD4+ T cells from peripheral blood mononuclear cells, collected in the third trimester of pregnancy. The receptors originated from a female donor with multiple sclerosis, enrolled in a pregnancy study.

This sequence joins TRBV6-6 and TRBJ1-1; D may be TRBD1 (6 bases). Germline V lookup: CDR1 MNHNY, CDR2 SVGAGI (reference sequence). The CDR3 has 13 amino acids. V lost 8 bases and J lost 1, with 11 bases in between. CDR3 nucleotide sequence: TGTGCCAGCGCGGCGGGGGCGAACACTGAAGCTTTCTTT. As protein: CASAAGANTEAFF.

The chain links TRBV29-1 to TRBJ1-1; possibly TRBD1 for D (5 bases). Germline assignment: CDR1 SQVTM and CDR2 ANQGSEA. V was cut by 5 bases and J by 7 bases, with 26 bases left in between. This CDR3 has 16 amino acids. CDR3 sequence (DNA): TGCAGCGTTCGGGGGTCGGTTGCGGGACCTTTAAATGAAGCTTTCTTT. Protein product: CSVRGSVAGPLNEAFF.

The chain has TRBV13 and TRBJ2-1, with D tentatively TRBD2 (6 bases). V gave up 6 bases and J gave up 8 bases, with 20 bases separating them. This CDR3 region has 15 residues. Per the germline V gene, CDR1 is PRHDT and CDR2 is FYEKMQ (reference sequence). DNA of the CDR3: TGTGCCAGCAGACCCAAAGCGGGTCGAGGGGATGAGCAGTTCTTC. It specifies CASRPKAGRGDEQFF.

The chain couples TRBV25-1 to TRBJ2-7; TRBD2 might be the D (5 bases). With 11 bases removed from V and 5 bases from J, the gap between germline ends came to 7 bases. The CDR3 extends over 9 amino acids. Germline V gene lookup returns CDR1 MGHDK and CDR2 SYGVNS. The CDR3, as DNA: TGTGCCTCCGGGGACGAGCAGTACTTC. Protein sequence: CASGDEQYF.

This chain uses TRBV5-1 with TRBJ2-7, with D possibly matching TRBD2 (5 bases). Germline CDR1 SGHRS, CDR2 YFSETQ. V lost 4 bases to trimming and J lost 3 bases, with 14 bases between them. CDR3 length: 14 amino acids. DNA of the CDR3: TGCGCCAGCAGCGGCACCGGGAAAGACTACGAGCAGTACTTC. Translation: CASSGTGKDYEQYF.

The rearrangement uses TRBV6-1 and TRBJ2-7; possible D gene TRBD2, 5 bases. The CDR3 length is 14 residues. Trimming took 3 bases from V and 2 from J, leaving 11 bases between them. Germline V gene lookup returns CDR1 MNHNS and CDR2 SASEGT. The CDR3 protein is CASSDNTGTYEQYF. The CDR3, as DNA: TGTGCCAGCAGTGACAATACCGGGACCTACGAGCAGTACTTC.

This clone was seen a single time. V is TRBV5-5 and J is TRBJ2-7; D unresolved. The germline CDR1 and CDR2 sequences are SGHKS and YYEKEE (reference sequence). This CDR3 has 15 amino acids. Trimming pared 0 bases from V and 2 bases from J, leaving 12 bases between. The CDR3 DNA follows: TGTGCCAGCAGCTTGGAGCAGGTACCGACCTACGAGCAGTACTTC. Its protein is CASSLEQVPTYEQYF.

The chain links TRBV5-1 to TRBJ2-1, with 8 bases aligning to TRBD2. The V segment lost 5 bases and the J segment 5 bases; nucleotides outside the gene matches: 6. The germline CDR1 and CDR2 sequences are SGHRS and YFSETQ. The CDR3 has 14 residues. CDR3: CASSDLAGNNEQFF. The CDR3 DNA follows: TGCGCCAGCAGTGACCTAGCGGGTAACAATGAGCAGTTCTTC.

This chain joins TRBV29-1 and TRBJ1-3; 7 nucleotides match TRBD1. The length of the CDR3 is 13 residues. The trim removed 7 bases at V and 2 bases at J, leaving 5 bases unmatched. CDR1 and CDR2 (germline): SQVTM, ANQGSEA. This chain's CDR3 is CSARTGAGNTIYF. DNA for the CDR3: TGCAGCGCACGAACAGGGGCTGGAAACACCATATATTTT.

J is TRBJ2-7 and V is TRBV10-3; 9 bases align to TRBD1. Losses at the gene ends were 4 bases for V and 5 bases for J; bases not matched to a gene: 15. Germline V lookup: CDR1 ENHRY, CDR2 SYGVKD. This CDR3 has 17 amino acids. The CDR3 DNA reads as TGTGCCATCAGTGGTTTTATGGGGACAGGGCAAAAGAACGAGCAGTACTTC. This sequence encodes CAISGFMGTGQKNEQYF.

The V gene is TRBV2, the J gene TRBJ2-7, with TRBD2 matching 9 bases. Germline V gene lookup returns CDR1 SNHLY and CDR2 FYNNEI. J lost 3 bases, V lost 7 bases, and 22 bases had no gene match. The CDR3 is 19 residues long. The chain's CDR3 is CASTRRGQQAGGTLYEQYF. For the CDR3, the DNA is TGTGCCAGCACCCGACGTGGACAGCAGGCGGGAGGGACCCTCTACGAGCAGTACTTC.

This clone was found once. The gene calls are TRBV6-1 and TRBJ2-7, with 11 bases that match TRBD2. The CDR3 length is 15 residues. CDR1 is MNHNS, CDR2 SASEGT, per germline. The ends lost 3 bases at V and 0 bases at J; junction bases unmatched: 1. In nucleotides, the CDR3 is TGTGCCAGCAGTGATACTAGCGGGAGCTCCTACGAGCAGTACTTC. It yields the protein CASSDTSGSSYEQYF.

The chain joins TRBV4-1 to TRBJ2-6; a possible D gene is TRBD2 (7 bases). The CDR3 covers 21 residues. Germline CDR1 MGHRA, CDR2 YSYEKL. Trimming removed 0 bases from V and 1 base from J, with 22 bases in between. CDR3 sequence reads: CASSQDVFAGGRGSGANVLTF. The CDR3 DNA is TGCGCCAGCAGCCAAGACGTTTTCGCCGGGGGGCGAGGATCTGGGGCCAACGTCCTGACTTTC.

The rearrangement links TRBV7-9 to TRBJ2-4; weak D call: TRBD2 (7 bases). V lost 2 bases and J 8 bases, leaving 13 bases between the germline ends. In germline, CDR1 is SEHNR, CDR2 FQNEAQ (reference sequence). The CDR3 runs 14 residues. CDR3 nucleotides: TGTGCCAGCAGCTTAACGGGGGGCCGGGACATTCAGTACTTC. Protein sequence: CASSLTGGRDIQYF. The variable domain in full, with the rest retrieved from reference TRBV7-9 and TRBJ2-4, is DTGVSQNPRHKITKRGQNVTFRCDPISEHNRLYWYRQTLGQGPEFLTYFQNEAQLEKSRLLSDRFSAERPKGSFSTLEIQRTEQGDSAMYLCASSLTGGRDIQYFGAGTRLSVL.

This clone was picked up one time. This chain links TRBV7-9 with TRBJ2-1, with 11 positions matching TRBD2. Germline V CDR1 and CDR2: SEHNR, FQNEAQ (reference sequence). J lost 7 bases, V lost 1 base, and 12 bases had no gene match. The CDR3 has 18 residues. DNA for the CDR3: TGTGCCAGCAGCTTAGTCCCAGGGGGTACTAGCGGGAGTAATGAGCAGTTCTTC. Translating it yields CASSLVPGGTSGSNEQFF.

The chain combines TRBV5-1 with TRBJ1-2; 7 bases agree with TRBD1. Trimming took 4 bases from V and 6 from J; bases not matched to a gene: 9. There are 14 residues in the CDR3. Germline CDR1 is SGHRS and CDR2 is YFSETQ. The CDR3 loop is CASSGGQRVDGYTF. As DNA, the CDR3 is TGCGCCAGCAGCGGGGGACAGAGGGTAGATGGCTACACCTTC.

The chain uses TRBV7-2 and TRBJ2-7; tentative D call: TRBD2 (6 bases). This CDR3 comprises 14 residues. Trimming took off 8 bases at V and 0 bases at J, with 14 bases between the two ends. Germline lookup yields CDR1 SGHTA and CDR2 FQGNSA. CDR3 loop: CASSTSGRSYEQYF. CDR3 nucleotide sequence: TGTGCCAGCTCAACGAGCGGGCGCTCCTACGAGCAGTACTTC.

J is TRBJ2-7 and V is TRBV7-2; TRBD1 is a possible D gene (6 bases). The germline V gene encodes CDR1 SGHTA and CDR2 FQGNSA. V lost 5 bases to trimming and J lost 4 bases, with 21 bases between them. This CDR3 contains 16 residues. CDR3 DNA: TGTGCCAGCAGCCCCAGGTGGAGGACAGCTGATTACGAGCAGTACTTC. It yields the protein CASSPRWRTADYEQYF.

The rearrangement uses TRBV19 and TRBJ1-2; 11 nucleotides agree with TRBD1. Looked up from germline, CDR1 is LNHDA and CDR2 is SQIVND (reference sequence). This CDR3 has 16 residues. The J segment lost 6 bases and the V segment lost 4 bases, leaving 10 bases of the junction unmatched. CDR3 sequence: CASSTAGTGGIHGYTF. CDR3 coding DNA: TGTGCCAGTAGTACCGCCGGGACAGGGGGAATACATGGCTACACCTTC.

The chain combines TRBV4-2 with TRBJ2-2, with unresolved D. Per the germline V gene, CDR1 is LGHNA and CDR2 is YNFKEQ. There are 14 residues in the CDR3. V lost 8 bases to trimming and J lost 1 base, with 11 bases between them. The CDR3 loop is CASRPGGNTGELFF. As DNA, the CDR3 is TGTGCCAGCCGACCCGGCGGGAACACCGGGGAGCTGTTTTTT.

This clone was seen only a few times. The V gene is TRBV6-1, the J gene TRBJ2-2; 7 bases map to TRBD1. Germline V gives CDR1 MNHNS, CDR2 SASEGT. V dropped 6 bases and J dropped 2; count of bases not matched to a gene: 6. This CDR3 is built from 15 residues. The DNA for the CDR3 is TGTGCCAGCAGAACGACAGGGTTTAACACCGGGGAGCTGTTTTTT. Amino acid sequence: CASRTTGFNTGELFF.

CDR3 sequence reads: CAWRGGLAASYEQYF. Written as DNA, the CDR3 is TGTGCCTGGAGGGGAGGACTAGCGGCATCGTACGAGCAGTACTTC. This chain joins TRBV30 and TRBJ2-7; 10 bases fit TRBD2. The CDR3 length is 15 residues. In germline, CDR1 is GTSNPN, CDR2 SVGIG (reference sequence). V dropped 3 bases and J dropped 4; count of bases not matched to a gene: 9. Complete variable domain (other parts from reference TRBV30 and TRBJ2-7): SQTIHQWPATLVQPVGSPLSLECTVEGTSNPNLYWYRQAAGRGLQLLFYSVGIGQISSEVPQNLSASRPQDRQFILSSKKLLLSDSGFYLCAWRGGLAASYEQYFGPGTRLTVT.

The chain joins TRBV6-6 to TRBJ2-2; 8 bases are a match to TRBD1. This CDR3 spans 16 amino acids. Per the germline V gene, CDR1 is MNHNY and CDR2 is SVGAGI (reference sequence). V lost 5 bases and J lost 4; bases outside the gene matches: 9. The DNA for the CDR3 is TGTGCCAGCAGTGTGGGCCAGGGGGCAATCACCGGGGAGCTGTTTTTT. It codes for CASSVGQGAITGELFF.

The V and J genes are TRBV6-1 and TRBJ2-1; D might be TRBD2 (6 bases). CDR3 length: 14 amino acids. The V gene's germline CDR1 is MNHNS and CDR2 SASEGT. V gave up 10 bases and J gave up 2 bases, with 15 bases separating them. CDR3 loop: CAMGRSATYNEQFF. For the CDR3, the DNA is TGTGCCATGGGGAGGAGCGCCACCTACAATGAGCAGTTCTTC.

The CDR3 spells CASSFSGSSSYNEQFF. The CDR3 nucleotides read TGCGCCAGCAGTTTTAGCGGATCGAGCTCCTACAATGAGCAGTTCTTC. V gene TRBV5-1 combines with J gene TRBJ2-1, with D maybe TRBD2 (6 bases). Trimming shortened V by 5 bases and J by 0 bases, and 15 bases separated the two germline ends. CDR3 size: 16 residues. CDR1 is SGHRS, CDR2 YFSETQ, per germline.

V usage is TRBV19 and J usage is TRBJ2-5, with 7 bases matching TRBD2. The CDR3 extends over 15 amino acids. V was clipped by 6 bases and J by 2 bases; unmatched bases: 9. In germline, CDR1 is LNHDA, CDR2 SQIVND (reference sequence). The CDR3 reads CASRRITSEQETQYF. DNA for the CDR3: TGTGCCAGTAGAAGAATAACTAGCGAGCAAGAGACCCAGTACTTC.

The rearrangement uses TRBV18 and TRBJ1-5, with D maybe TRBD1 (6 bases). V was pared by 0 bases and J by 4 bases, with 7 bases between. This CDR3 region has 14 residues. Germline CDR1 reads KGHSH; CDR2 reads LQKENI. CDR3 nucleotide sequence: TGTGCCAGCTCACCACCGGGGGCGAATCAGCCCCAGCATTTT. It translates to CASSPPGANQPQHF.

This sequence joins TRBV19 and TRBJ1-1; D is ambiguous. From germline, CDR1 is LNHDA and CDR2 SQIVND (reference sequence). The ends were cut back, 7 bases at V and 4 bases at J, with 13 bases in the middle. The CDR3 extends over 13 amino acids. The CDR3 bases are TGTGCCAGTATGGAGGCCCGGCCCACTGAAGCTTTCTTT. Its translation is CASMEARPTEAFF.